The 16 T cell receptor beta chains below were found in one sample sequenced in a study of blood T cell repertoires in COVID-19. Sequenced by immunoSEQ multiplex PCR; TCRdb stores in-frame clones only, minus some. The sample comprises 72,000 or so clones, around nine tenths of which are singletons, and about 12% rests with the top ten. Sequenced input: peripheral blood. The receptors were gathered from a woman aged 55-70 years with acute or convalescent COVID-19.

The CDR3 sequence is CASSLASGGAQETQYF. The CDR3 bases are TGCGCCAGCAGCTTGGCCAGCGGGGGGGCCCAAGAGACCCAGTACTTC. V gene TRBV5-1 combines with J gene TRBJ2-5, with TRBD2 matching 10 bases. Germline trimming cut 0 bases from V and 1 base from J; bases unmatched to any gene: 3. There are 16 residues in the CDR3. Germline V gives CDR1 SGHRS, CDR2 YFSETQ.

The V gene is TRBV28, the J gene TRBJ1-6; tentatively, D is TRBD1 (5 bases). V lost 2 bases, J lost 5 bases, and 7 bases lay in between. CDR1 MDHEN and CDR2 SYDVKM come from the germline V gene. This CDR3 is 14 amino acids long. CDR3 DNA sequence: TGTGCCAGCAGTTTAGGGGCCAATAATTCACCCCTCCACTTT. Its protein is CASSLGANNSPLHF.

The CDR3 region has the DNA TGTGCCAGCAGGGCGGGCAGCGGCTATGGCTACACCTTC. Protein: CASRAGSGYGYTF. The chain carries TRBV6-4 and TRBJ1-2, with D unclear. The germline V and J ends were trimmed by 6 bases and 4 bases, with 12 bases remaining between them. The CDR3 has 13 residues. CDR1 and CDR2 (germline): MRHNA, SNTAGT.

This chain links TRBV12-3 or TRBV12-4 with TRBJ2-3; D not resolved. V lost 7 bases to trimming and J lost 4 bases, with 12 bases between them. The CDR3 contains 13 residues. CDR3: CASMNQAADTQYF. In DNA form, the CDR3 reads TGTGCCAGCATGAATCAGGCAGCAGATACGCAGTATTTT.

The gene calls are TRBV9 and TRBJ2-1; TRBD2 matches at 7 bases. The length of the CDR3 is 13 residues. V was clipped by 3 bases and J by 7 bases; unmatched bases: 4. Germline CDR1 reads SGDLS; CDR2 reads YYNGEE. CDR3 in amino acids: CASSAGAGNEQFF. The DNA for the CDR3 is TGTGCCAGCAGCGCCGGAGCGGGGAATGAGCAGTTCTTC. The whole variable domain, remainder taken from reference TRBV9 and TRBJ2-1, is DSGVTQTPKHLITATGQRVTLRCSPRSGDLSVYWYQQSLDQGLQFLIQYYNGEERAKGNILERFSAQQFPDLHSELNLSSLELGDSALYFCASSAGAGNEQFFGPGTRLTVL.

This sequence joins TRBV11-2 and TRBJ1-1, with unresolved D. Germline CDR1 SGHAT, CDR2 FQNNGV. The V end was cut by 4 bases, the J end by 0 bases, with 6 bases between. This CDR3 region has 13 residues. CDR3 nucleotides: TGTGCCAGCAGCTCCCTCTTGAACACTGAAGCTTTCTTT. Translation: CASSSLLNTEAFF.

The chain couples TRBV15 to TRBJ2-5; D perhaps matches TRBD1 (6 bases). Germline V gene lookup returns CDR1 LNHNV and CDR2 YYDKDF (reference sequence). V was shortened by 6 bases and J by 5 bases, with 16 bases between the two germline ends. This CDR3 has 14 residues. CDR3 in DNA: TGTGCCACCAGGATGACAGGTTCGGGGGAGACCCAGTACTTC. It translates to CATRMTGSGETQYF.

This clone showed up just a few times. The chain employs TRBV5-1 and TRBJ1-5, with no clear D. V lost 4 bases and J lost 0, with 5 bases in between. Looked up from germline, CDR1 is SGHRS and CDR2 is YFSETQ. The CDR3 contains 13 residues. The DNA for the CDR3 is TGCGCCAGCAGCGCGCTTAGCAATCAGCCCCAGCATTTT. Amino acids: CASSALSNQPQHF.

This clone was seen a handful of times. This chain joins TRBV5-6 and TRBJ2-1; 13 bases map to TRBD2. The CDR3 is 15 residues long. From germline, CDR1 is SGHDT and CDR2 YYEEEE. J was trimmed by 6 bases and V by 2 bases; bases with no gene match: 2. This CDR3 reads CASSFRLAGGNEQFF. DNA of the CDR3: TGTGCCAGCAGCTTTCGACTAGCGGGGGGCAATGAGCAGTTCTTC.

V usage is TRBV5-1 and J usage is TRBJ2-1; 8 nucleotides agree with TRBD1. J lost 16 bases, V lost 0 bases, and 6 bases had no gene match. Germline V gene data show CDR1 as SGHRS and CDR2 as YFSETQ. The CDR3 sequence is 12 residues long. CDR3: CASSLEDRVKFF. DNA of the CDR3: TGCGCCAGCAGCTTGGAGGACAGGGTAAAATTCTTC.

The chain carries TRBV19 and TRBJ2-7; TRBD1 matches at 10 bases. The CDR3 covers 16 residues. With 5 bases clipped from V and 5 bases from J, the junction kept 12 bases outside the gene matches. Germline lookup yields CDR1 LNHDA and CDR2 SQIVND (reference sequence). For the CDR3, the DNA is TGTGCCAGTAGTTCTTATTCGACAGGGGGCTTCGACGAGCAGTACTTC. Translated, it gives CASSSYSTGGFDEQYF.

The chain uses TRBV5-4 and TRBJ1-2; tentatively, D is TRBD1 (6 bases). Germline V gives CDR1 SGHNT, CDR2 YYREEE (reference sequence). The CDR3 has 14 residues. V was cut by 1 base and J by 2 bases, with 9 bases left in between. In nucleotides, the CDR3 is TGTGCCAGCAGCTTGTTTCAGGGGAACTATGGCTACACCTTC. Amino acid sequence: CASSLFQGNYGYTF.

A single count supports this clone. This chain links TRBV28 with TRBJ1-6; no reliable D call. CDR1 is MDHEN and CDR2 is SYDVKM in the germline V gene. CDR3 size: 14 residues. Trimming shortened V by 6 bases and J by 5 bases, and 11 bases separated the two germline ends. CDR3 amino acids: CASRKARNNSPLHF. CDR3 nucleotide sequence: TGTGCCAGCAGAAAAGCTCGTAATAATTCACCCCTCCACTTT.

V and J are TRBV5-8 and TRBJ1-1, with TRBD1 as a possible D gene (5 bases). Germline V gene lookup returns CDR1 SGHTS and CDR2 YDEGEE. The CDR3 spans 17 residues. V dropped 3 bases and J dropped 0 bases, with 18 bases sitting between them. In DNA, the CDR3 is TGTGCCAGCAGCTGGGAGGGCAGGGCGAGAATGAACACTGAAGCTTTCTTT. Translation: CASSWEGRARMNTEAFF.

V and J are TRBV18 and TRBJ2-3; no reliable D call. Germline CDR1 and CDR2: KGHSH and LQKENI. The CDR3 is 16 residues long. The ends were cut back, 3 bases at V and 2 bases at J, with 15 bases in the middle. CDR3 nucleotides: TGTGCCAGCTCACCTGTACTTCGTCCCTCCACAGATACGCAGTATTTT. It yields the protein CASSPVLRPSTDTQYF.

The chain links TRBV6-6 to TRBJ1-5; 8 nucleotides agree with TRBD1. V gave up 2 bases and J gave up 4 bases; unmatched junction bases: 4. The length of the CDR3 is 15 residues. CDR1 is MNHNY and CDR2 is SVGAGI in the germline V gene (reference sequence). The CDR3 sequence: CASSYVQGDNQPQHF. Written as DNA, the CDR3 is TGTGCCAGCAGTTACGTACAGGGGGATAATCAGCCCCAGCATTTT.